The next 29 T cell receptor beta chains were all read from a single sample in a study of T cell responses to AZD1222 COVID-19 vaccine. TCRdb's table, derived via immunoSEQ multiplex PCR, lists solely in-frame clones and lacks some. The sample shows about 150,000 clones, about 85% of them seen only once. The sequences come from peripheral blood, collected on day 0 of AZD1222 vaccination. These receptors were obtained from an adult in good health.

This chain joins TRBV20-1 and TRBJ1-2; D call uncertain. The CDR3 is made up of 11 amino acids. V dropped 8 bases and J dropped 4 bases, with 11 bases sitting between them. Germline CDR1 reads DFQATT; CDR2 reads SNEGSKA (reference sequence). The CDR3 region has the DNA TGCAGTACTTATCGGGGCTATGGCTACACCTTC. Translated: CSTYRGYGYTF.

The chain uses TRBV2 and TRBJ2-3; 10 bases match TRBD2. The length of the CDR3 is 15 residues. The V gene's germline CDR1 is SNHLY and CDR2 FYNNEI. V lost 7 bases to trimming and J lost 1 base; unmatched junction nucleotides: 5. The CDR3 DNA sequence: TGTGCCAGCAAAGTAACTAGCGGGGGCACAGATACGCAGTATTTT. Its protein product is CASKVTSGGTDTQYF.

The rearrangement uses TRBV5-8 and TRBJ1-5, with no clear D. Germline assignment: CDR1 SGHTS and CDR2 YDEGEE. The CDR3 runs 17 residues. The germline V and J ends were trimmed by 0 bases and 0 bases, with 13 bases remaining between them. The CDR3: CASSLGDRGISNQPQHF. The CDR3 DNA is TGTGCCAGCAGCTTGGGGGATAGAGGAATTAGCAATCAGCCCCAGCATTTT.

The chain combines TRBV29-1 with TRBJ2-5, with D possibly matching TRBD2 (5 bases). Germline V CDR1 and CDR2: SQVTM, ANQGSEA. The CDR3 length is 13 residues. V lost 4 bases to trimming and J lost 1 base, with 10 bases between them. CDR3 region: CSVGSVLQETQYF. In nucleotides, the CDR3 is TGCAGCGTTGGTAGCGTACTCCAAGAGACCCAGTACTTC.

J is TRBJ2-3 and V is TRBV7-9; no firm D call. V lost 1 base, J lost 4 bases, and 9 bases lay in between. Germline loops: CDR1 SEHNR, CDR2 FQNEAQ (reference sequence). This CDR3 has 14 amino acids. The CDR3, as DNA: TGTGCCAGCAGCTTAGAGGGTATCGCAGATACGCAGTATTTT. Its translation: CASSLEGIADTQYF. The whole variable domain, filled in from reference TRBV7-9 and TRBJ2-3, reads DTGVSQNPRHKITKRGQNVTFRCDPISEHNRLYWYRQTLGQGPEFLTYFQNEAQLEKSRLLSDRFSAERPKGSFSTLEIQRTEQGDSAMYLCASSLEGIADTQYFGPGTRLTVL.

In this sample, this clone turned up a few times. The J gene is TRBJ2-3, the V gene TRBV3-1 (or the pseudogene TRBV3-2), with D possibly being TRBD1 (5 bases). The CDR3 loop spans 12 amino acids. In germline, CDR1 is LGHDT, CDR2 YNNKEL (reference sequence). With 4 bases removed from V and 7 bases from J, the gap between germline ends came to 9 bases. The CDR3, as DNA: TGTGCCAGCAGCCCCGACAGTAATACGCAGTATTTT. It is translated as CASSPDSNTQYF.

This clone occurred a few times. V usage is TRBV29-1 and J usage is TRBJ1-1, with D perhaps matching TRBD1 (5 bases). The CDR3 runs 12 residues. CDR1 is SQVTM and CDR2 is ANQGSEA in the germline V gene. Trimming cost V 6 bases and J 4 bases, with 12 bases left between them. The chain's CDR3 is CSVVFGGTEAFF. In DNA, the CDR3 is TGCAGCGTGGTGTTCGGGGGCACTGAAGCTTTCTTT.

The chain uses TRBV6-5 and TRBJ1-2; D is ambiguous. The CDR3 has 14 amino acids. Germline loops: CDR1 MNHEY, CDR2 SVGAGI. V lost 0 bases and J 3 bases, leaving 8 bases between the germline ends. The CDR3 spells CASSYSRVDYGYTF. The CDR3 DNA reads as TGTGCCAGCAGTTACTCGCGGGTGGACTATGGCTACACCTTC.

The CDR3, as DNA: TGCGCCAGCAGCTCGGGACTAGCGGTCGTTGAGACCCAGTACTTC. Its protein product is CASSSGLAVVETQYF. The V call is TRBV5-1, the J call TRBJ2-5; TRBD2 matches at 11 bases. The CDR3 covers 15 residues. Germline CDR1 and CDR2: SGHRS and YFSETQ. V dropped 3 bases and J dropped 5; count of bases not matched to a gene: 6.

The chain combines TRBV5-1 with TRBJ2-3; D may be TRBD2 (6 bases). Germline CDR1 SGHRS, CDR2 YFSETQ. The CDR3 contains 13 residues. Trimming took 4 bases from V and 2 from J, leaving 8 bases between them. The CDR3 DNA sequence: TGCGCCAGCAGCGGGGGGACCACAGATACGCAGTATTTT. Protein sequence: CASSGGTTDTQYF.

This chain uses TRBV9 with TRBJ2-5; tentative D call: TRBD1 (6 bases). Trimming removed 4 bases at V and 5 bases at J, with 18 bases between. Germline loops: CDR1 SGDLS, CDR2 YYNGEE. This CDR3 spans 15 amino acids. The CDR3 DNA reads as TGTGCCAGCAGCCCTTTGAGGGGGTCCGGGGAGACCCAGTACTTC. It translates to CASSPLRGSGETQYF.

This clone was picked up one time. J is TRBJ1-2 and V is TRBV7-9; 10 positions agree with TRBD1. Losses at the gene ends were 5 bases for V and 8 bases for J; bases not matched to a gene: 11. Germline loops: CDR1 SEHNR, CDR2 FQNEAQ (reference sequence). The CDR3 totals 15 residues. CDR3 protein: CASSKSGTGEHGYTF. CDR3 coding DNA: TGTGCCAGCAGCAAATCGGGGACAGGGGAGCACGGCTACACCTTC.

In this sample, this clone turned up once. This rearrangement joins TRBV18 to TRBJ1-5, with TRBD1 as a possible D gene (5 bases). This CDR3 has 13 residues. V lost 5 bases to trimming and J lost 8 bases, with 13 bases between them. Germline lookup yields CDR1 KGHSH and CDR2 LQKENI. The CDR3, as DNA: TGTGCCAGCTCAGGGGGAGGCCTTGAGCCCCAGCATTTT. Its translation is CASSGGGLEPQHF.

There are a few counts of this clone. The rearrangement joins TRBV7-2 to TRBJ2-5; the match to TRBD2 covers 7 bases. This CDR3 contains 15 residues. Trimming removed 3 bases from V and 5 bases from J; junction bases left unmatched: 9. Germline-derived CDR1 and CDR2 are SGHTA and FQGNSA. The CDR3 coding sequence is TGTGCCAGCAGCTTCGTTAGCGGGCCGCGGGAGACCCAGTACTTC. It encodes CASSFVSGPRETQYF.

V is TRBV7-8 and J is TRBJ1-6; no firm D call. The CDR3 extends over 12 amino acids. V gave up 5 bases and J gave up 8 bases, with 7 bases separating them. Germline V gene lookup returns CDR1 SGHVS and CDR2 FQNEAQ. The CDR3 DNA reads as TGTGCCAGCAGCCGTATGGATTCACCCCTCCACTTT. Amino acid sequence: CASSRMDSPLHF.

The chain combines TRBV12-3 or TRBV12-4 with TRBJ1-2; D is perhaps TRBD1 (5 bases). The CDR3 runs 13 residues. V was shortened by 3 bases and J by 7 bases, with 12 bases between the two germline ends. CDR3 in DNA: TGTGCCAGCAGTTTTCGGGGCCTCTTTGGCTACACCTTC. Amino acids: CASSFRGLFGYTF.

The genes are TRBV7-6 and TRBJ2-3, with TRBD2 matching over 8 bases. The CDR3 contains 16 residues. The trim removed 5 bases at V and 2 bases at J, leaving 9 bases unmatched. Germline V CDR1 and CDR2: SGHVS, FNYEAQ. The CDR3 DNA sequence: TGTGCCAGCAGCCGGGGGAGCGGGGGCTTCACAGATACGCAGTATTTT. Residues: CASSRGSGGFTDTQYF.

This sequence joins TRBV28 and TRBJ1-1, with TRBD1 matching 7 bases. V lost 2 bases to trimming and J lost 8 bases; unmatched junction nucleotides: 2. This CDR3 spans 12 amino acids. Per the germline V gene, CDR1 is MDHEN and CDR2 is SYDVKM. The CDR3 sequence: CASSLRTGEAFF. In DNA, the CDR3 is TGTGCCAGCAGTTTACGGACAGGAGAAGCTTTCTTT.

The rearrangement uses TRBV5-1 and TRBJ2-3, with D uncertain. Germline V CDR1 and CDR2: SGHRS, YFSETQ. V was clipped by 0 bases and J by 3 bases, with 8 bases between them. The CDR3 runs 14 residues. The DNA for the CDR3 is TGCGCCAGCAGCTTGGGCCCTGAGACAGATACGCAGTATTTT. The encoded protein is CASSLGPETDTQYF.

This sequence joins TRBV7-2 and TRBJ2-3, with unresolved D. This CDR3 spans 13 amino acids. The V end was cut by 2 bases, the J end by 7 bases, with 10 bases between. Germline V gives CDR1 SGHTA, CDR2 FQGNSA. This CDR3 is CASSLLMGYTQYF. The CDR3 DNA sequence: TGTGCCAGCAGCTTACTCATGGGTTATACGCAGTATTTT.

V usage is TRBV5-5 and J usage is TRBJ2-7; the D gene is possibly TRBD1 (6 bases). The germline CDR1 and CDR2 sequences are SGHKS and YYEKEE (reference sequence). The V and J ends lost 1 base and 7 bases respectively, with 9 bases between them. CDR3 size: 12 residues. The CDR3 spells CASSLSGVEQYF. The CDR3 nucleotides read TGTGCCAGCAGCTTGTCAGGGGTTGAGCAGTACTTC.

There are a few counts of this clone. V usage is TRBV7-9 and J usage is TRBJ2-5, with D perhaps matching TRBD1 or TRBD2 (6 bases each). The CDR3 is 14 amino acids. V was shortened by 7 bases and J by 3 bases, with 15 bases between the two germline ends. The V gene's germline CDR1 is SEHNR and CDR2 FQNEAQ (reference sequence). The CDR3 loop reads CASISRGREETQYF. The CDR3, as DNA: TGTGCCAGCATCTCTCGGGGGCGGGAAGAGACCCAGTACTTC.

The CDR3 nucleotides are TGTGCCAGCTCACCGCGACTAGCGGGGAGCTCCTACAATGAGCAGTTCTTC. Its translation is CASSPRLAGSSYNEQFF. The chain links TRBV18 to TRBJ2-1; TRBD2 agrees at 11 bases. The CDR3 is 17 amino acids. The ends lost 3 bases at V and 0 bases at J; junction bases unmatched: 4. The germline V gene encodes CDR1 KGHSH and CDR2 LQKENI.

This clone was counted only a few times. The V gene is TRBV7-9, the J gene TRBJ2-7; D may be TRBD1 (5 bases). This CDR3 is 14 amino acids long. Looked up from germline, CDR1 is SEHNR and CDR2 is FQNEAQ (reference sequence). V lost 5 bases, J lost 3 bases, and 14 bases lay in between. The CDR3 reads CASSPRTRDYEQYF. The CDR3 DNA reads as TGTGCCAGCAGCCCCCGGACAAGAGACTACGAGCAGTACTTC.

To note about this clone: At one of its ends the junction is not consistent with the germline gene, which may arise from a read error. The rearrangement links TRBV11-2 to TRBJ1-5, with D tentatively TRBD1 (6 bases). CDR1 SGHAT and CDR2 FQNNGV come from the germline V gene. This CDR3 spans 13 amino acids. CDR3 protein: CASSLGGGQPQHF. DNA for the CDR3: TGTGCCAGCAGTTTAGGGGGTGGTCAGCCCCAGCATTTT.

This clone was recorded only once. The J gene is TRBJ1-3, the V gene TRBV5-4; D is perhaps TRBD1 (6 bases). The V and J ends lost 0 bases and 10 bases respectively, with 8 bases between them. Germline V gene data show CDR1 as SGHNT and CDR2 as YYREEE (reference sequence). This CDR3 has 12 residues. The DNA for the CDR3 is TGTGCCAGCAGCTTGGACAGGGAGACCATATATTTT. This gives the protein CASSLDRETIYF.

The CDR3 loop reads CASKNRENEKLFF. In DNA, the CDR3 is TGTGCCAGCAAAAACCGCGAGAATGAAAAACTGTTTTTT. V and J are TRBV6-5 and TRBJ1-4; the D is unclear. Germline lookup yields CDR1 MNHEY and CDR2 SVGAGI. V was clipped by 7 bases and J by 5 bases, with 11 bases between them. The CDR3 contains 13 residues.

The J gene is TRBJ2-6, the V gene TRBV12-3 or TRBV12-4; unclear D gene. V was pared by 3 bases and J by 12 bases, with 3 bases between. CDR3 length equals 10 residues. CDR3 amino acids: CASSFSVLTF. CDR3 DNA: TGTGCCAGCAGTTTCAGCGTCCTGACTTTC.

DNA for the CDR3: TGTGCCAGCAGCATCGAGGGGATCGCTGAAGCTTTCTTT. Its protein is CASSIEGIAEAFF. The rearrangement links TRBV7-9 to TRBJ1-1, with D possibly matching TRBD1 (5 bases). The CDR3 is 13 amino acids. Germline V lookup: CDR1 SEHNR, CDR2 FQNEAQ (reference sequence). The V end lost 5 bases, the J end lost 6 bases, and 13 bases lay between the germline ends.